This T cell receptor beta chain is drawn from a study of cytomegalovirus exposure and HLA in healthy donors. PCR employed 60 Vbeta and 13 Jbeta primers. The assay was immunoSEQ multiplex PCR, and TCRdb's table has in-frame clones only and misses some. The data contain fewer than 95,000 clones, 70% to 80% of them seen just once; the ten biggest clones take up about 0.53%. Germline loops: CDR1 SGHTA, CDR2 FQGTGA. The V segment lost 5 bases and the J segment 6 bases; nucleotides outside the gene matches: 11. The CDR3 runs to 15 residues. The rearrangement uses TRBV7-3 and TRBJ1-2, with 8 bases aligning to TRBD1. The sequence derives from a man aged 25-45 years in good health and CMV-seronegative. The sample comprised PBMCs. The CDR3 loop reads CASSDGQGRSDGYTF. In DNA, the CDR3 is TGTGCCAGCAGCGATGGACAGGGCCGGTCGGATGGCTACACCTTC.